This T cell receptor beta chain was profiled in a study of shared clonotypes between healthy human individuals. Germline CDR1 is SGHDN and CDR2 is FVKESK. V was cut by 0 bases and J by 0 bases, with 15 bases left in between. This CDR3 is 18 amino acids long. Selected positively for CCR7 and CD45RO-negative, naive CD8 cells excluded terminally differentiated effector memory CD45RA+ cells. Sequencing was performed with immunoSEQ multiplex PCR; in TCRdb, only in-frame clones are kept and a portion is missing. The repertoire holds more than 550,000 clones, with around 92% as singletons. The receptor comes from a man aged 25-40 years in good health. The sequenced material came from naive CD8+ T cells sorted from blood. V usage is TRBV14 and J usage is TRBJ2-1, with D possibly being TRBD2 (5 bases). The CDR3 nucleotides are TGTGCCAGCAGCCAAGATGTGGTCCGGGGTAGCTCCTACAATGAGCAGTTCTTC. Translated, it gives CASSQDVVRGSSYNEQFF.